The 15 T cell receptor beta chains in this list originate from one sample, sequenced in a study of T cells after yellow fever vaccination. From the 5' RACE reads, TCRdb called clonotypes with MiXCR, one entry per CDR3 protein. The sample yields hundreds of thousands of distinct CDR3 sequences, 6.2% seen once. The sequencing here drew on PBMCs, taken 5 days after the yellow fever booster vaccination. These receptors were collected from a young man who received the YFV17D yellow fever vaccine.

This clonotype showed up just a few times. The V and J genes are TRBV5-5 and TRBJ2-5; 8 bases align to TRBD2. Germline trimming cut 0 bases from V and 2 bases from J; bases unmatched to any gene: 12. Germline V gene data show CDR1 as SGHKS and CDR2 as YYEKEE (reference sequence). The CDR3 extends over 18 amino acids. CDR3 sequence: CASSLARGTSGLQETQYF. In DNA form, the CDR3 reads TGTGCCAGCAGCTTGGCAAGGGGCACTAGCGGCCTACAAGAGACCCAGTACTTC.

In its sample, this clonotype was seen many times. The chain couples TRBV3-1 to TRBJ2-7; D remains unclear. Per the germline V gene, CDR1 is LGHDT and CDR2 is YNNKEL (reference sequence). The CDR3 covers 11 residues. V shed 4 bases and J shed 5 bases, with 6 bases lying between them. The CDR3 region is CASSRLDEQYF. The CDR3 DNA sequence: TGTGCCAGCAGCCGGTTAGACGAGCAGTACTTC.

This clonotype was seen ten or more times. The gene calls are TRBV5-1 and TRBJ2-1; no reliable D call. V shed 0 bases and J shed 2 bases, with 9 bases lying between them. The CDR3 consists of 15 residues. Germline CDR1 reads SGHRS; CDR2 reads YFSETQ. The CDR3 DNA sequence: TGCGCCAGCAGCTTGGTACCAGACCCCTACAATGAGCAGTTCTTC. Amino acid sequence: CASSLVPDPYNEQFF. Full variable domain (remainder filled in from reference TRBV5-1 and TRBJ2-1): KAGVTQTPRYLIKTRGQQVTLSCSPISGHRSVSWYQQTPGQGLQFLFEYFSETQRNKGNFPGRFSGRQFSNSRSEMNVSTLELGDSALYLCASSLVPDPYNEQFFGPGTRLTVL.

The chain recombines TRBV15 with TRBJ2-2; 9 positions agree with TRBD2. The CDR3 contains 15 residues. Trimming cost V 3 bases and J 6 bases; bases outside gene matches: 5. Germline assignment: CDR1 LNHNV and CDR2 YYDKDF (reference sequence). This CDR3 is CATSSSLAGPGELFF. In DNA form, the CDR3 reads TGTGCCACCAGCAGCTCCCTAGCGGGACCCGGGGAGCTGTTTTTT.

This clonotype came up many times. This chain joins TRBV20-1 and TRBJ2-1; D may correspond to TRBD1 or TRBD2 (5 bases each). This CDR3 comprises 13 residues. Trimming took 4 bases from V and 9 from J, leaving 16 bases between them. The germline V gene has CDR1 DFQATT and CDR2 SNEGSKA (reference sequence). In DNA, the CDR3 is TGCAGTGCTAAAACCGGGACCGGCGTTGAGCAGTTCTTC. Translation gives CSAKTGTGVEQFF.

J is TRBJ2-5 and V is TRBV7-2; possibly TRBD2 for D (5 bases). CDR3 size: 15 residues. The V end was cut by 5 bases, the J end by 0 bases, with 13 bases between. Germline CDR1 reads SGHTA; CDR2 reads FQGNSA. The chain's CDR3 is CASSLGGGDQETQYF. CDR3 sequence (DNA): TGTGCCAGCAGCCTCGGAGGAGGCGACCAAGAGACCCAGTACTTC.

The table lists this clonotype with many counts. Written as DNA, the CDR3 is TGTGCCAGCAGCTTTCGGTTCACTGAAGCTTTCTTT. Amino acid sequence: CASSFRFTEAFF. This chain joins TRBV7-9 and TRBJ1-1; D unclear. The CDR3 totals 12 residues. The germline gives CDR1 SEHNR, CDR2 FQNEAQ (reference sequence). V was clipped by 3 bases and J by 4 bases, with 6 bases between them.

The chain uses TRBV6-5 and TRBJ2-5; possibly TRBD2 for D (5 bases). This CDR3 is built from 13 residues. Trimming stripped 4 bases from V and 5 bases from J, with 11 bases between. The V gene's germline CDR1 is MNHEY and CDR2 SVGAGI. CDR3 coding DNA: TGTGCCAGCAGTTCCTCGGGGTGGGAGACCCAGTACTTC. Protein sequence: CASSSSGWETQYF.

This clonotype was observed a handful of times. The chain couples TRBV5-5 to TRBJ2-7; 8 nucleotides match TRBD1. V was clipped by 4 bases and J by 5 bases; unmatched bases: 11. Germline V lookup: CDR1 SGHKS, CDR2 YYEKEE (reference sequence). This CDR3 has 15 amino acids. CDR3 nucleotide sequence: TGTGCCAGCAGCCCTTGGACAGGGTTTTTAAACGAGCAGTACTTC. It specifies CASSPWTGFLNEQYF.

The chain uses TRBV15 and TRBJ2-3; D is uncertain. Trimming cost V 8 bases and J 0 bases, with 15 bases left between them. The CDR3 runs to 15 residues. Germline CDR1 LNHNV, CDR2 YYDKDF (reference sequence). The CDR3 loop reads CATLPLTTSTDTQYF. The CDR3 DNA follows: TGTGCCACCTTACCACTCACTACTAGCACAGATACGCAGTATTTT.

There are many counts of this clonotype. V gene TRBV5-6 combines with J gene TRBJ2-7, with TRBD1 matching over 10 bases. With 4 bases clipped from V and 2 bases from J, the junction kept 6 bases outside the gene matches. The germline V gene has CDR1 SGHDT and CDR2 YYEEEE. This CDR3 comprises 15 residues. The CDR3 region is CASSPDGTGAYEQYF. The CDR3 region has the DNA TGTGCCAGCAGCCCGGACGGGACAGGGGCCTACGAGCAGTACTTC. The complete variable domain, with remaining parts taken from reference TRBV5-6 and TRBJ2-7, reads DAGVTQSPTHLIKTRGQQVTLRCSPKSGHDTVSWYQQALGQGPQFIFQYYEEEERQRGNFPDRFSGHQFPNYSSELNVNALLLGDSALYLCASSPDGTGAYEQYFGPGTRLTVT.

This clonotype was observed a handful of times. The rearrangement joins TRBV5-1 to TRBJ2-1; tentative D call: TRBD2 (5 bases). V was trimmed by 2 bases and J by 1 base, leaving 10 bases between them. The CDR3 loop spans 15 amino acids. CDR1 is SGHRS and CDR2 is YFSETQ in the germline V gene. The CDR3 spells CASSLLRESYNEQFF. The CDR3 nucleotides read TGCGCCAGCAGCTTATTGAGGGAGTCCTACAATGAGCAGTTCTTC.

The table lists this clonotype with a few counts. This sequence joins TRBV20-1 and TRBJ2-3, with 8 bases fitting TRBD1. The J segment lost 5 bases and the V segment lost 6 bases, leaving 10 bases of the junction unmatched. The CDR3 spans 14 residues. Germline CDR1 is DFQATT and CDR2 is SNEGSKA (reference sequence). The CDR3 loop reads CSAGMDRAVDTQYF. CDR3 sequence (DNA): TGCAGTGCGGGGATGGACAGGGCGGTAGATACGCAGTATTTT.

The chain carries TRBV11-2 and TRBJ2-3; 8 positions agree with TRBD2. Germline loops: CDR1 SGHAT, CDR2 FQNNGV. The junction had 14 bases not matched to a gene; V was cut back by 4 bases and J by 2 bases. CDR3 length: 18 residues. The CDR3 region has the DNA TGTGCCAGCAGCTCACCCCTTGGTAGCGGGACGATCACAGATACGCAGTATTTT. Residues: CASSSPLGSGTITDTQYF.

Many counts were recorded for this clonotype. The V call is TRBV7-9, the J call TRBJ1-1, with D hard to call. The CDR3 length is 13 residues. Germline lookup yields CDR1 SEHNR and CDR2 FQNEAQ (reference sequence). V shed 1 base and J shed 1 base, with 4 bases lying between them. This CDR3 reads CASSLDPNTEAFF. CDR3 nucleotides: TGTGCCAGCAGCTTAGACCCGAACACTGAAGCTTTCTTT.